Here is one T cell receptor beta chain with its context. Its cognate antigen is unknown. The data derive from a study of T cell responses to AZD1222 COVID-19 vaccine. Overall study findings and caveats: It should be noted that donors were predominantly white British and more often female, and clonal diversity was possibly underestimated.

V gave up 5 bases and J gave up 0 bases; unmatched junction bases: 4. The germline CDR1 and CDR2 sequences are GTSNPN and SVGIG (reference sequence). This CDR3 has 14 residues. Assay: immunoSEQ multiplex PCR; the TCRdb copy retains only in-frame clones and omits some. The sample has about 120,000 clones; 91% are singletons. This clonotype was obtained from an adult in good health. The sequenced sample was peripheral blood, obtained on day 0 of AZD1222 vaccination. The chain carries TRBV30 and TRBJ1-5; 7 bases fit TRBD1. The CDR3 reads CAWGTEYSNQPQHF. Written as DNA, the CDR3 is TGTGCCTGGGGGACAGAGTATAGCAATCAGCCCCAGCATTTT.